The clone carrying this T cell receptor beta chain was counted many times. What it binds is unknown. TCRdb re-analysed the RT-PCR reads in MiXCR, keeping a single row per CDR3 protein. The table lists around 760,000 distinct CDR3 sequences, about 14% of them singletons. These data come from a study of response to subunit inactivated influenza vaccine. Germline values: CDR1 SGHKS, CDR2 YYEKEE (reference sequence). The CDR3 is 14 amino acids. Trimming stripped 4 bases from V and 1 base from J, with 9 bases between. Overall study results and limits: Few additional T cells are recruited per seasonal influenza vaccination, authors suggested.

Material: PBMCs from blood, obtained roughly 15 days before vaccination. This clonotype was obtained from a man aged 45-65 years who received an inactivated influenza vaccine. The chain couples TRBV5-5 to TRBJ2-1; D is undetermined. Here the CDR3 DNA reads TGTGCCAGCAGCGATGGTAGGTCCTACAATGAGCAGTTCTTC. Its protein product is CASSDGRSYNEQFF.